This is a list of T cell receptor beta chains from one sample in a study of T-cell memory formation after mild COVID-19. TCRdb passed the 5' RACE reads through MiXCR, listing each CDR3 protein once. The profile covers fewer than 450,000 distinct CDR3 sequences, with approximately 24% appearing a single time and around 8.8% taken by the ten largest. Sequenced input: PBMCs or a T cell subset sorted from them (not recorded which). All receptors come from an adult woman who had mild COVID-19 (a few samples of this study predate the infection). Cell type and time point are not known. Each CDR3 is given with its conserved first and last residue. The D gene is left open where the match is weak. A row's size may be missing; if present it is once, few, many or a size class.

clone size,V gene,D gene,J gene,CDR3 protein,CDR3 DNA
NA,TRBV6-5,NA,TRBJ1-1,CASSYRGHTEAFF,TGTGCCAGCAGTTACAGGGGCCATACTGAAGCTTTCTTT
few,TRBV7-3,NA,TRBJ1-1,CASSLGRATEAFF,TGTGCCAGCAGCTTAGGGAGAGCCACTGAAGCTTTCTTT
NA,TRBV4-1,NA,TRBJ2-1,CASSQDQDEQFF,TGCGCCAGCAGCCAAGATCAGGATGAGCAGTTCTTC
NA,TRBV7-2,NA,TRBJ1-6,CASSRKQGRGSPLHF,TGTGCCAGCAGCAGAAAACAGGGTAGGGGTTCACCCCTCCACTTT
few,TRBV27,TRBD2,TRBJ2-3,CASSPMLAGGPGDTQYF,TGTGCCAGCAGTCCGATGCTAGCGGGGGGGCCAGGGGATACGCAGTATTTT
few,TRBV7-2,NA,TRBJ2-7,CASSPSQGRPYEQYF,TGTGCCAGCAGCCCGAGTCAGGGGCGCCCCTACGAGCAGTACTTC
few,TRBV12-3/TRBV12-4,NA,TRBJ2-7,CASIGASYEQYF,TGTGCCAGCATCGGGGCATCCTACGAGCAGTACTTC
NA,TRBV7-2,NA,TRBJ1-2,CASSSSTGSSGYTF,TGTGCCAGCAGCTCCTCCACAGGGTCTAGTGGCTACACCTTC
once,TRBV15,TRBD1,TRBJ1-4,CATSRDRSNEKLFF,TGTGCCACCAGCAGGGACAGGTCTAATGAAAAACTGTTTTTT
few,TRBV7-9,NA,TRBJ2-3,CASSQGGPSYTDTQYF,TGTGCCAGCAGCCAAGGGGGACCATCCTACACAGATACGCAGTATTTT
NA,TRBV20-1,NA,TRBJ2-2,CSAREGPGELFF,TGCAGTGCTAGAGAGGGTCCCGGGGAGCTGTTTTTT
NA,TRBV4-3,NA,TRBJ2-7,CASSQDRRPNSYEQYF,TGCGCCAGCAGCCAAGATCGACGGCCCAACTCCTACGAGCAGTACTTC
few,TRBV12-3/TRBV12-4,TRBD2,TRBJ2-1,CASSRLAGGAHYNEQFF,TGTGCCAGCAGTAGACTAGCGGGGGGGGCCCACTACAATGAGCAGTTCTTC
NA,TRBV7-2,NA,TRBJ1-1,CASSFDRMNTEAFF,TGTGCCAGCAGCTTCGACAGAATGAACACTGAAGCTTTCTTT
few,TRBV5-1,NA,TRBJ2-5,CASSPWDTPGETQYF,TGCGCCAGCAGCCCCTGGGACACACCAGGAGAGACCCAGTACTTC
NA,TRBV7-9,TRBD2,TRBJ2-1,CASSFPQSGKRTTGNEQFF,TGTGCCAGCAGCTTTCCCCAAAGCGGGAAGAGAACAACTGGCAATGAGCAGTTCTTC
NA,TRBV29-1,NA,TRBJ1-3,CSASGVLGNTIYF,TGCAGCGCGAGTGGGGTGCTGGGAAACACCATATATTTT
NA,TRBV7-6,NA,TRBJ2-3,CASSLGILDSDTQYF,TGTGCCAGCAGCTTAGGTATACTAGATTCAGATACGCAGTATTTT
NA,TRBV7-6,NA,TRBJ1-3,CASSLGDRKSSGNTIYF,TGTGCCAGCAGCTTAGGCGACAGGAAGAGCTCTGGAAACACCATATATTTT
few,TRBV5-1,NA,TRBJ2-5,CASSGGGNPRETQYF,TGCGCCAGCAGCGGCGGAGGGAACCCCAGAGAGACCCAGTACTTC
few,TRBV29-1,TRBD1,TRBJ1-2,CSVEQGQGFGYGYTF,TGCAGCGTTGAACAGGGACAGGGGTTCGGGTATGGCTACACCTTC
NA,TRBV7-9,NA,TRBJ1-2,CASSRPGEVYGYTF,TGTGCCAGCAGCCGTCCAGGGGAGGTCTATGGCTACACCTTC
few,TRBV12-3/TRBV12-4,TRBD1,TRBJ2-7,CASSRDSSSSYEQYF,TGTGCCAGCAGCCGGGACAGTTCATCCTCCTACGAGCAGTACTTC
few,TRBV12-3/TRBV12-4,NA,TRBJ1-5,CASTFGDQPQHF,TGTGCCAGCACCTTCGGGGATCAGCCCCAGCATTTT
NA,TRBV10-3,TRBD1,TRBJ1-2,CAISDTDREVDYGYTF,TGTGCCATCAGTGATACGGACAGGGAGGTAGACTATGGCTACACCTTC
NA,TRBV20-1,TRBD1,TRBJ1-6,CSARDHAQGARRNSPLHF,TGCAGTGCTAGAGATCACGCCCAGGGGGCGCGCAGAAATTCACCCCTCCACTTT